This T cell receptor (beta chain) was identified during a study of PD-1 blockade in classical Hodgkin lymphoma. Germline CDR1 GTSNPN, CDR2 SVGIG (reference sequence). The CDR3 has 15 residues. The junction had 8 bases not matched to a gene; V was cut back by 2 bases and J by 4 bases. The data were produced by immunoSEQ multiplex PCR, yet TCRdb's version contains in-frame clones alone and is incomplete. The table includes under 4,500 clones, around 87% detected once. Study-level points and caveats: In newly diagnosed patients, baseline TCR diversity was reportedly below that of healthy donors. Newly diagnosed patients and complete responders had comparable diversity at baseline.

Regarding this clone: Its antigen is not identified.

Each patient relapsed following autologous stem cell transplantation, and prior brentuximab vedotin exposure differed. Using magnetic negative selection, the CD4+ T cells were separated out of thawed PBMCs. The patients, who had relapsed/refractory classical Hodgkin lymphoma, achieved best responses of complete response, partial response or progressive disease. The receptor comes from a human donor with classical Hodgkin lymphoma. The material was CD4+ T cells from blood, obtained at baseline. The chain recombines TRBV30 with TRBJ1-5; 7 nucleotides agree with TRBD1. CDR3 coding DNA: TGTGCCTGGAGTTCAGGACAGGTACTAAATCAGCCCCAGCATTTT. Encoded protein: CAWSSGQVLNQPQHF. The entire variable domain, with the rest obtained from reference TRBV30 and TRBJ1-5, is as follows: SQTIHQWPATLVQPVGSPLSLECTVEGTSNPNLYWYRQAAGRGLQLLFYSVGIGQISSEVPQNLSASRPQDRQFILSSKKLLLSDSGFYLCAWSSGQVLNQPQHFGDGTRLSIL.